The entry below gives a single T cell receptor (beta chain) sequence along with its context. Its target is not known. This sample was taken from a study of blood T cells in healthy people across ages. Regarding the study as a whole: While age rose, TCR beta diversity per million T cells dropped in a roughly linear way.

CDR1 is SQVTM and CDR2 is ANQGSEA in the germline V gene. The CDR3 runs to 13 residues. V gave up 4 bases and J gave up 2 bases, with 9 bases separating them. For the second PCR, which ran for about 6 to 11 cycles, a sample-barcoded 5' primer and a J-beta primer mix were used. Each cDNA was tagged by a template-switch adaptor containing 12 random nucleotides. From each sample, at least 3 million paired-end reads containing CDR3 were obtained. MiXCR, applied by TCRdb to the 5' RACE reads, yields one record per CDR3 protein. The sample has around 750,000 distinct CDR3 sequences, less than 70% seen once; the top ten hold roughly 37%.

This sequence originates from a man at least 80 years old in good health. J is TRBJ2-1 and V is TRBV29-1; D gene ambiguous. Input material: blood. The CDR3 sequence: CSVGALTYNEQFF. The CDR3 nucleotides read TGCAGCGTTGGGGCACTTACCTACAATGAGCAGTTCTTC.